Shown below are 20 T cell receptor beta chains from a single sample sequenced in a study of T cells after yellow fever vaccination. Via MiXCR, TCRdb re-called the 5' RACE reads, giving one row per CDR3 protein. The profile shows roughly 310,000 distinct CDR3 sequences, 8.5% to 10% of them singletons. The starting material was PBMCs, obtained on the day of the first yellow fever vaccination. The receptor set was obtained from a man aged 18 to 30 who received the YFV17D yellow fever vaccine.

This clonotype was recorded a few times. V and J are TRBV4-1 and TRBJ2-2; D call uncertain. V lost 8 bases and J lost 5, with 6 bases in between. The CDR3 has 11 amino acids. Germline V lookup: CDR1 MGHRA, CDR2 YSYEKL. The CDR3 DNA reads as TGCGCCAGCTTCGGAACCGGGGAGCTGTTTTTT. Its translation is CASFGTGELFF.

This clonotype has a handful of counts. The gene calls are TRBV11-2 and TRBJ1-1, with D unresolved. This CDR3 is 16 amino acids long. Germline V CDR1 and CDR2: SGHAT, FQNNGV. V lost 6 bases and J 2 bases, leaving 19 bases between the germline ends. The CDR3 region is CASRDGPTLLNTEAFF. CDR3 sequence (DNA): TGTGCCAGCAGAGACGGACCCACTCTTTTAAACACTGAAGCTTTCTTT.

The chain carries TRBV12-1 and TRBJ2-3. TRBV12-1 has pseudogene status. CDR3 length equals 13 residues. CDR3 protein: CASSFPGGDTQYF. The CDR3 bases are TGTGCCAGCAGCTTTCCGGGCGGAGATACGCAGTATTTT.

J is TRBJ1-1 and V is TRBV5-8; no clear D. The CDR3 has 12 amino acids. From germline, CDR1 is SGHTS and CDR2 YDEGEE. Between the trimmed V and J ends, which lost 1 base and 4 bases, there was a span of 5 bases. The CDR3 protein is CASSLLATEAFF. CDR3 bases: TGTGCCAGCAGCTTGCTGGCCACTGAAGCTTTCTTT.

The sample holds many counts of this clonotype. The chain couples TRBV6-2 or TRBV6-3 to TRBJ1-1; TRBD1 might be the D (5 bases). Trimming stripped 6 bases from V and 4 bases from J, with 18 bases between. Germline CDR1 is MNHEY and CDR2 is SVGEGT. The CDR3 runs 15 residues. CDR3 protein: CASSRGGTGGTEAFF. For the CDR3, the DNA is TGTGCCAGCAGCCGCGGAGGGACTGGGGGCACTGAAGCTTTCTTT.

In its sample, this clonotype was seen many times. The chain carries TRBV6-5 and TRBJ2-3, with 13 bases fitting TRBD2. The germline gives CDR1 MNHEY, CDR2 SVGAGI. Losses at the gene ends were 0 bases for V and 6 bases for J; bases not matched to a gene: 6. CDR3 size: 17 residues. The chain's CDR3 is CASSYSPTSGGKDTQYF. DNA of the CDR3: TGTGCCAGCAGTTACTCACCGACTAGCGGGGGGAAGGATACGCAGTATTTT.

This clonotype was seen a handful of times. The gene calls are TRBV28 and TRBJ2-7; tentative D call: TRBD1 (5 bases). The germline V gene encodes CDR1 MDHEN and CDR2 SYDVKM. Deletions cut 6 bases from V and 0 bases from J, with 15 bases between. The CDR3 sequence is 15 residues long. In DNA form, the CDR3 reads TGTGCCAGCAGGGCCAGGGATCCGAGCTCCTACGAGCAGTACGTC. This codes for CASRARDPSSYEQYV.

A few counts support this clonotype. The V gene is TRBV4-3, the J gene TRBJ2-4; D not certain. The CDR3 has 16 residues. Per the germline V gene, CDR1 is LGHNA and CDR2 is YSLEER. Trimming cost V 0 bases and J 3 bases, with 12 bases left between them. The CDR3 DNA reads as TGCGCCAGCAGCCAAGATAAGGCAGGTGGCAAAAACATTCAGTACTTC. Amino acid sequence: CASSQDKAGGKNIQYF.

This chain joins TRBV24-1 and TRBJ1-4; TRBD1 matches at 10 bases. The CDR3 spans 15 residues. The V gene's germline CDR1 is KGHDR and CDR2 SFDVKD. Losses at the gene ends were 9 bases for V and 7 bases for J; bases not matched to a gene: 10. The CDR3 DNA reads TGTGCCACCTTGAATGGGGACAGGGGCTGTGAAAAACTGTTTTTT. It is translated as CATLNGDRGCEKLFF.

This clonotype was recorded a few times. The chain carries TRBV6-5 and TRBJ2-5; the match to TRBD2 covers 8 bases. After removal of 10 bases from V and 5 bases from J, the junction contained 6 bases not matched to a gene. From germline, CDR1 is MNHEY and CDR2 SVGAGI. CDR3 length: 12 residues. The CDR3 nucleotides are TGTGCCACATCGTTAGCGGGGGAGACCCAGTACTTC. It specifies CATSLAGETQYF.

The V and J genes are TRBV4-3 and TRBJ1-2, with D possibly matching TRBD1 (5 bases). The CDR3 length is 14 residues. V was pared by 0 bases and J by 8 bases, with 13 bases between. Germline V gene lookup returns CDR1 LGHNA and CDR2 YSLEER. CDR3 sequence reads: CASSQDHQGPGYTF. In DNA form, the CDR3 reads TGCGCCAGCAGCCAAGATCATCAGGGACCCGGCTACACCTTC.

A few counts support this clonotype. The CDR3 nucleotides read TGTGCCAGCAGCTTGGCCGGGAACGAGGGGGAGACCCAGTACTTC. Amino acid sequence: CASSLAGNEGETQYF. The rearrangement joins TRBV5-5 to TRBJ2-5; tentatively, D is TRBD1 or TRBD2 (5 bases each). In germline, CDR1 is SGHKS, CDR2 YYEKEE (reference sequence). The CDR3 extends over 15 amino acids. The V gene lost 0 bases and the J gene lost 5 bases, with 14 bases spanning the gap.

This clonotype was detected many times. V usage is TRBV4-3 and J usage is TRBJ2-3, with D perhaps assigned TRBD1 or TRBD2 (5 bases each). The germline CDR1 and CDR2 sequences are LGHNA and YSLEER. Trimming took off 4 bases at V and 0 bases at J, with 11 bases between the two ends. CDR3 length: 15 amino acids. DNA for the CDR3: TGCGCCAGCAGCCCGAGGGGCGGTAGCACAGATACGCAGTATTTT. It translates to CASSPRGGSTDTQYF.

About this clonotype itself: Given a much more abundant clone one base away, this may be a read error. The CDR3 sequence is CASSWMGVMATVAFF. Here the CDR3 DNA reads TGTGCCAGCAGCTGGATGGGGGTGATGGCGACTGTAGCTTTCTTT. The V and J genes are TRBV5-6 and TRBJ1-1; D is possibly TRBD1 (5 bases). The CDR3 loop spans 15 amino acids. CDR1 SGHDT and CDR2 YYEEEE come from the germline V gene.

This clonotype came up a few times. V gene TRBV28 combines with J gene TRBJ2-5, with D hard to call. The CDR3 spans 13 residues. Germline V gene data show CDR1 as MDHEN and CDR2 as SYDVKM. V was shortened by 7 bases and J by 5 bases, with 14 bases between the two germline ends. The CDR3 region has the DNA TGTGCCAGCACCCCCGGCCCCACGGAGACCCAGTACTTC. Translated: CASTPGPTETQYF.

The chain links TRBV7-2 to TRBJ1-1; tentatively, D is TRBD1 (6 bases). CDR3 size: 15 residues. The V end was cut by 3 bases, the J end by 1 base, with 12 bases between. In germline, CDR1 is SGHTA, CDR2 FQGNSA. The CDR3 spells CASSLTGTPNTEAFF. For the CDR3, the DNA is TGTGCCAGCAGCTTGACCGGGACACCGAACACTGAAGCTTTCTTT.

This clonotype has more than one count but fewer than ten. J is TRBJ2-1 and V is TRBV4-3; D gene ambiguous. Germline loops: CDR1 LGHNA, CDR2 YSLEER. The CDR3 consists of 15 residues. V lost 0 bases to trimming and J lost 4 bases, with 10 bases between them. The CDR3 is CASSQEFALYNEQFF. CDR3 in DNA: TGCGCCAGCAGCCAAGAATTCGCGTTGTACAATGAGCAGTTCTTC.

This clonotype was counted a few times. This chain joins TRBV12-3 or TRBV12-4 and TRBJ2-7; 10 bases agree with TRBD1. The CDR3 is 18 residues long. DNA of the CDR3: TGTGCCATCAGTTTAATCCCGGGACAGGGGCCGAGCTCCTACGAGCAGTACGTC. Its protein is CAISLIPGQGPSSYEQYV.

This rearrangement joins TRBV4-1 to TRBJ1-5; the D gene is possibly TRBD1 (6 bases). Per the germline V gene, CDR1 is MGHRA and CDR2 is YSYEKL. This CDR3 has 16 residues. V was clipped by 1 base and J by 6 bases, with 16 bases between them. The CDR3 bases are TGCGCCAGCAGCCAAGGGGCTGGGCAGGGGAGTCAGCCCCAGCATTTT. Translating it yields CASSQGAGQGSQPQHF.

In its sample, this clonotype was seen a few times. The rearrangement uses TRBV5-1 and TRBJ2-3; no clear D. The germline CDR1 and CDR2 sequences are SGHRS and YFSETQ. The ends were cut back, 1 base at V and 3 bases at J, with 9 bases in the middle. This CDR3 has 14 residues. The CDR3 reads CASSLTDSTDTQYF. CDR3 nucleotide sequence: TGCGCCAGCAGCTTGACCGACTCGACAGATACGCAGTATTTT.